The rows below give T cell receptor beta chains drawn from one sample of a study of blood T cell repertoires in COVID-19. TCRdb's table, derived via immunoSEQ multiplex PCR, lists solely in-frame clones and lacks some. The table lists 100,000 to 150,000 clones, approximately 90% of them singletons. Sequenced: peripheral blood. All receptors derive from a man between 45 and 60 years old with active or convalescent COVID-19. The CDR3 runs from the conserved cysteine through the conserved F or W. The D gene is left open where the match is weak. Some rows have no size entry. The others give once, few or many, or a class for an expanded clone.

-	TRBV4-1	TRBJ2-3	-	TGCGCCAGCAGCCAAGATATTATGTTGAGCACAGATACGCAGTATTTT	CASSQDIMLSTDTQYF
-	TRBV7-9	TRBJ1-2	-	TGTGCCAGCAGCCTGAATCCCGGGGAAACATATGGCTACACCTTC	CASSLNPGETYGYTF
-	TRBV2	TRBJ1-4	few	TGTGCCAGCAATCCGAGGGCGTCGGGCCTATTTGCAAAACTGTTTTTT	CASNPRASGLFAKLFF
TRBD1	TRBV5-4	TRBJ2-5	-	TGTGCCAGCAGCTTGGCGCTTGACAGGGGCTTGTCAGAGACCCAGTACTTC	CASSLALDRGLSETQYF
TRBD1	TRBV6-2/TRBV6-3	TRBJ2-7	-	TGTGCCAGCAGTTACCCTGGACAGGGGGGTTTGTACGAGCAGTACTTC	CASSYPGQGGLYEQYF
TRBD1	TRBV6-5	TRBJ1-4	-	TGTGCCAGCACGAACACAGGGGGCCTAGGGGAAAAACTGTTTTTT	CASTNTGGLGEKLFF
-	TRBV5-1	TRBJ2-2	-	TGCGCCAGCAGCCCTTTGGACAGAGACACCGGGGAGCTGTTTTTT	CASSPLDRDTGELFF
TRBD1	TRBV29-1	TRBJ2-7	-	TGCAGCGTGGGACGCCGGGACAGGAGCTACGAGCAGTACTTC	CSVGRRDRSYEQYF
TRBD1	TRBV19	TRBJ1-1	once	TGTGCCAGTAGTACCCTTCGACAGGGGGCGAACACTGAAGCTTTCTTT	CASSTLRQGANTEAFF
-	TRBV19	TRBJ1-1	-	TGTGCCAGTAGTATAGAGGCGGCCAAGACTGAAGCTTTCTTT	CASSIEAAKTEAFF
-	TRBV28	TRBJ2-2	few	TGTGCCACCCTGGCAGGGGTGAGCACCGGGGAGCTGTTTTTT	CATLAGVSTGELFF
-	TRBV5-1	TRBJ2-5	-	TGCGCCAGCAGCTCCCAGACTCCAAACCAAGAGACCCAGTACTTC	CASSSQTPNQETQYF
-	TRBV23-1	TRBJ2-1	-	TGCGCCAGCACCCCAGAGGGGGTGCAGTTCTTC	CASTPEGVQFF
TRBD1	TRBV6-5	TRBJ1-2	-	TGTGCCAGCACCTCACAGGGGGGCTATGGCTACACCTTC	CASTSQGGYGYTF
TRBD2	TRBV10-1	TRBJ2-1	-	TGCGCCAGCAGTGTAGCGGGAGGGCTCAATGAGCAGTTCTTC	CASSVAGGLNEQFF
TRBD2	TRBV7-9	TRBJ2-5	-	TGTGCCAGCAGCGAGCGACTAGCGGAAAAGGCTAGAGAGACCCAGTACTTC	CASSERLAEKARETQYF
-	TRBV7-2	TRBJ1-1	-	TGTGCCAGCAGCTTAACCCACAGGTACACTGAAGCTTTCTTT	CASSLTHRYTEAFF
TRBD2	TRBV11-2	TRBJ2-7	-	TGTGCCAGCAGCGCGGGACTAGCGTCTGCCGCCTACGAGCAGTACTTC	CASSAGLASAAYEQYF
-	TRBV2	TRBJ2-1	-	TGTGCCAGCAGTGAAGCTCGGGGGGCTTACAATGAGCAGTTCTTC	CASSEARGAYNEQFF
-	TRBV4-1	TRBJ1-2	-	TGCGCCAGCAGCCAAGAAGCATATGGCTACACCTTC	CASSQEAYGYTF
TRBD2	TRBV30	TRBJ2-1	-	TGTGCCTGGATCGAAGCGGGGGGGCCAGATGAGCAGTTCTTC	CAWIEAGGPDEQFF
-	TRBV11-2	TRBJ2-7	-	TGTGCCAGCAGCTTAGGTGGACAGCTATACGAGCAGTACTTC	CASSLGGQLYEQYF
TRBD1	TRBV2	TRBJ2-7	once	TGTGCCAGCAGACAGGACAGGGACTACGAGCAGTACTTC	CASRQDRDYEQYF
-	TRBV28	TRBJ1-2	-	TGTGCCAGCAGTCCCAGCCGGCGGGGTGTGGAGGCTGGCTACACCTTC	CASSPSRRGVEAGYTF
-	TRBV19	TRBJ2-6	-	TGTGCCAGTATGGAACAGCTGTCTGGGGCCAACGTCCTGACTTTC	CASMEQLSGANVLTF
-	TRBV28	TRBJ1-4	few	TGTGCCAGCAAGGAAACAGGGCCTTCTAATGAAAAACTGTTTTTT	CASKETGPSNEKLFF
-	TRBV27	TRBJ2-3	-	TGTGCCAGCAGCCTACTCAACACAGATACGCAGTATTTT	CASSLLNTDTQYF
TRBD2	TRBV19	TRBJ2-1	-	TGTGCCAGTAGTATAATAAGCGGGAGGGCCTCCTACAATGAGCAGTTCTTC	CASSIISGRASYNEQFF
TRBD1	TRBV6-5	TRBJ2-3	-	TGTGCCAGCAACCATCGACAGGGGCCCACAGATACGCAGTATTTT	CASNHRQGPTDTQYF
TRBD2	TRBV9	TRBJ2-5	-	TGTGCCAGCAGCGTAGCTGGGACTAGAGGAGAGACCCAGTACTTC	CASSVAGTRGETQYF
TRBD1	TRBV5-1	TRBJ2-2	-	TGCGCCAGCGGAGCTACAGGGGGCGTGAACACCGGGGAGCTGTTTTTT	CASGATGGVNTGELFF
-	TRBV6-1	TRBJ2-3	-	TGTGCCAGCAGTGACTGGGGCGGTTCAAGCACAGATACGCAGTATTTT	CASSDWGGSSTDTQYF
-	TRBV19	TRBJ2-2	-	TGTGCCAGTAGTATAGTTGGCACCGCGAACACCGGGGAGCTGTTTTTT	CASSIVGTANTGELFF
-	TRBV19	TRBJ1-5	once	TGTGCCAGTGCACCCACGGTAAATCAGCCCCAGCATTTT	CASAPTVNQPQHF
-	TRBV6-4	TRBJ1-6	-	TGTGCCAGCAGTGTAAACTCAGGGAATTCACCCCTCCACTTT	CASSVNSGNSPLHF
TRBD1	TRBV7-8	TRBJ2-2	-	TGTGCCAGCGGGGGACAGGGGTTCGGGGAGCTGTTTTTT	CASGGQGFGELFF
-	TRBV5-5	TRBJ1-1	-	TGTGCCAGCAGCGGCCCCCTGAACGAGAACACTGAAGCTTTCTTT	CASSGPLNENTEAFF